Listed below are T cell receptor beta chains from one sample, sequenced in a study of T cell repertoires in cytomegalovirus infection. TCRdb independently ran MiXCR on the reads; one entry per CDR3 protein. The table records about 260,000 distinct CDR3 sequences, roughly an eighth of them present only once. The sample consisted of PBMCs. All receptors derive from a human donor in good health (CMV status not recorded). Some clones in this sample may be carry-over from other donors' samples. Each CDR3 is given without its conserved first and last residue. Size is omitted from some rows. Given values are once, few, many or a class for expanded clones.

V gene	clone size	CDR3 length	J gene	CDR3 protein
TRBV12-3/TRBV12-4	NA	13	TRBJ1-5	ASSLADGGNQPQH
TRBV5-4	NA	15	TRBJ2-3	ASSSGLVARGSDTQY
TRBV6-2/TRBV6-3	few	11	TRBJ2-7	AVRSGGMYEQY
TRBV10-2	many	12	TRBJ2-7	ASSEYRGYDEQY
TRBV20-1	NA	13	TRBJ2-5	SATLAGEYQETQY
TRBV20-1	many	16	TRBJ2-1	SVRGVSRAIWGNNEQF
TRBV28	NA	12	TRBJ1-5	ASSRTGMEQPQH
TRBV7-6	many	12	TRBJ1-2	ASSPAGQHYGYT
TRBV2	few	12	TRBJ2-7	ASSEAWRGYEQY
TRBV7-9	NA	14	TRBJ2-7	ASSLAGRGRTYEQY
TRBV2	NA	12	TRBJ1-5	ASMTGTGNQPQH
TRBV19	NA	11	TRBJ2-1	ASIGTSPNEQF
TRBV7-9	few	10	TRBJ2-7	ASTLGEYEQY
TRBV7-3	NA	13	TRBJ2-1	ASSLIPSSYNEQF
TRBV6-4	NA	14	TRBJ2-2	ASSDEASGGTGELF
TRBV3-1	NA	11	TRBJ2-1	ASSQVLANEQF
TRBV7-2	many	13	TRBJ2-7	ASSLGPGGRYEQY
TRBV10-3	few	13	TRBJ1-5	AISESGQPRQPQH
TRBV7-2	many	13	TRBJ2-2	ASRSGGTNTGELF
TRBV7-2	many	14	TRBJ2-7	ASSLVGSSGGYEQY
TRBV2	few	13	TRBJ1-1	ASTGRLAGRTEAF
TRBV28	NA	13	TRBJ1-1	ASSLGQGVGTEAF
TRBV2	NA	12	TRBJ1-2	ASSDLLEDRGYT